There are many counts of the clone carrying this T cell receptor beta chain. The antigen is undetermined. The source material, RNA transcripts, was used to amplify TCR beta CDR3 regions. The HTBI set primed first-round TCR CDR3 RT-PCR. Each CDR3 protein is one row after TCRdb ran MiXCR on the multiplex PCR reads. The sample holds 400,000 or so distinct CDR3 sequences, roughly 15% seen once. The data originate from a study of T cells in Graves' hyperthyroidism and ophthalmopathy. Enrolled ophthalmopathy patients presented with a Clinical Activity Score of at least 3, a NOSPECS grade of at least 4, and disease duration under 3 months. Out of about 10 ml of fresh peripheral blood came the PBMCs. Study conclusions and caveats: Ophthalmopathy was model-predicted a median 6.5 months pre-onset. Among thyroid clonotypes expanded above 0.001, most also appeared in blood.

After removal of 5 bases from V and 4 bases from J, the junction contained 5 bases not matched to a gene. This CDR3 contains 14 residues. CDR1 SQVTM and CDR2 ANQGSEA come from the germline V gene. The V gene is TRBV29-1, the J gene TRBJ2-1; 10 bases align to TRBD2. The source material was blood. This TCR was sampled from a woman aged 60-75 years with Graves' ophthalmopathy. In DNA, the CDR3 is TGCAGCGTTACCCCTAGCGGGGGATACAATGAGCAGTTCTTC. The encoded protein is CSVTPSGGYNEQFF.